The T cell receptor (beta chain) under discussion was sequenced for a study of CD8 T cells in Susac syndrome. The authors negatively isolated CD8+ and CD4+ T cells and FACS-enriched TEMRA cells. Random hexamers were used to reverse transcribe an amount of about 0.45 to 1 ug RNA. Amplification of TCR beta CDR3 spanned 54 Vbeta and 13 Jbeta via immunoSEQ multiplex PCR. Each CDR3 protein is one row after TCRdb ran MiXCR on the immunoSEQ multiplex PCR reads. The sample consists of around 150,000 distinct CDR3 sequences, roughly 94% of them appearing once. The source of this sequence is a human donor in good health. The sequencing input was CD8+ T cells from PBMCs.

The CDR3 region has the DNA TGTGCCAGCAGCTTCGGGACTAGCGGGAGACCAGATACGCAGTATTTT. It yields the protein CASSFGTSGRPDTQYF. The gene calls are TRBV5-6 and TRBJ2-3, with 14 bases identical to TRBD2. The CDR3 has 16 amino acids. V dropped 2 bases and J dropped 4; count of bases not matched to a gene: 3. The V gene's germline CDR1 is SGHDT and CDR2 YYEEEE.